The 29 T cell receptor beta chains below come from one sample, sequenced in a study of blood T cell repertoires in COVID-19. Only in-frame clones appear in the TCRdb table, and some are missing; sequencing was by immunoSEQ multiplex PCR. The data contain some 120,000 clones, around four fifths of them singletons. Sample: peripheral blood. These receptor sequences come from a man in his sixties with acute or convalescent COVID-19.

The V call is TRBV7-9, the J call TRBJ2-1, with D possibly being TRBD1 (5 bases). This CDR3 is built from 12 residues. The V end was cut by 3 bases, the J end by 11 bases, with 11 bases between. The germline gives CDR1 SEHNR, CDR2 FQNEAQ (reference sequence). Here the CDR3 DNA reads TGTGCCAGCAGCTTTACCGACAGAAAGCAGTTCTTC. As protein: CASSFTDRKQFF. Full variable domain (remainder filled in from reference TRBV7-9 and TRBJ2-1): DTGVSQNPRHKITKRGQNVTFRCDPISEHNRLYWYRQTLGQGPEFLTYFQNEAQLEKSRLLSDRFSAERPKGSFSTLEIQRTEQGDSAMYLCASSFTDRKQFFGPGTRLTVL.

DNA of the CDR3: TGTGCCAGCAGCGAGCACGGCGCGGGCCTAAGCACAGATACGCAGTATTTT. Protein product: CASSEHGAGLSTDTQYF. This chain uses TRBV28 with TRBJ2-3; a weak D match, TRBD2 (5 bases). The germline V and J ends were trimmed by 6 bases and 0 bases, with 19 bases remaining between them. The length of the CDR3 is 17 residues. CDR1 and CDR2 (germline): MDHEN, SYDVKM.

The V call is TRBV15, the J call TRBJ1-4; the match to TRBD1 covers 7 bases. This CDR3 is 13 amino acids long. Unmatched junction bases numbered 1, after V lost 1 base and J lost 8 bases. Germline CDR1 and CDR2: LNHNV and YYDKDF (reference sequence). The CDR3 nucleotides are TGTGCCACCAGCAGAGCAGGGGGAGAAAAACTGTTTTTT. Its protein is CATSRAGGEKLFF.

The CDR3 spells CASKTGGAPNEKLFF. CDR3 nucleotide sequence: TGTGCCAGCAAAACGGGGGGGGCGCCTAATGAAAAACTGTTTTTT. V and J are TRBV6-5 and TRBJ1-4; D possibly corresponds to TRBD1 (6 bases). Trimming took off 7 bases at V and 3 bases at J, with 15 bases between the two ends. This CDR3 spans 15 amino acids. Germline values: CDR1 MNHEY, CDR2 SVGAGI.

The genes are TRBV6-1 and TRBJ1-2; unclear D gene. V was clipped by 6 bases and J by 2 bases, with 13 bases between them. CDR1 and CDR2 (germline): MNHNS, SASEGT. The CDR3 runs to 14 residues. The CDR3 here is CASSFSQTNYGYTF. The CDR3 DNA follows: TGTGCCAGCAGCTTCTCGCAGACAAACTATGGCTACACCTTC.

This chain links TRBV6-6 with TRBJ2-7; no firm D call. Germline CDR1 reads MNHNY; CDR2 reads SVGAGI (reference sequence). The CDR3 contains 13 residues. Trimming cost V 2 bases and J 2 bases, with 7 bases left between them. CDR3 DNA: TGTGCCAGCAGTTACGGGCCAGCCTACGAGCAGTACTTC. Encoded protein: CASSYGPAYEQYF.

The rearrangement links TRBV3-1 (or the pseudogene TRBV3-2) to TRBJ2-7; a possible D gene is TRBD2 (5 bases). The length of the CDR3 is 13 residues. V lost 5 bases, J lost 5 bases, and 13 bases lay in between. Looked up from germline, CDR1 is LGHDT and CDR2 is YNNKEL (reference sequence). CDR3 nucleotides: TGTGCCAGCAGCGGAAGGATCGGGAACGAGCAGTACTTC. This sequence encodes CASSGRIGNEQYF.

The chain has TRBV19 and TRBJ1-5, with D tentatively TRBD1 (6 bases). CDR1 LNHDA and CDR2 SQIVND come from the germline V gene (reference sequence). Trimming took off 2 bases at V and 1 base at J, with 6 bases between the two ends. CDR3 size: 14 residues. CDR3 DNA: TGTGCCAGTAGTATAAGGGGGAGCAATCAGCCCCAGCATTTT. Its translation: CASSIRGSNQPQHF. Full variable domain (rest looked up from reference TRBV19 and TRBJ1-5): DGGITQSPKYLFRKEGQNVTLSCEQNLNHDAMYWYRQDPGQGLRLIYYSQIVNDFQKGDIAEGYSVSREKKESFPLTVTSAQKNPTAFYLCASSIRGSNQPQHFGDGTRLSIL.

This chain links TRBV18 with TRBJ1-6; 9 bases are a match to TRBD1. With 5 bases clipped from V and 13 bases from J, the junction kept 9 bases outside the gene matches. CDR3 size: 14 residues. CDR1 is KGHSH and CDR2 is LQKENI in the germline V gene. The CDR3 DNA follows: TGTGCCAGCTCAGAACAGGGGGCGTCGAGCCCCCTCCACTTT. It is translated as CASSEQGASSPLHF.

V and J are TRBV7-2 and TRBJ1-1; perhaps TRBD1 as D (6 bases). Trimming took off 5 bases at V and 2 bases at J, with 18 bases between the two ends. The CDR3 is made up of 16 amino acids. The germline V gene has CDR1 SGHTA and CDR2 FQGNSA. CDR3 DNA sequence: TGTGCCAGCAGCCTCACCCGGGACACCGCAAACACTGAAGCTTTCTTT. Amino acid sequence: CASSLTRDTANTEAFF.

The chain recombines TRBV20-1 with TRBJ2-7; 8 nucleotides agree with TRBD1. Per the germline V gene, CDR1 is DFQATT and CDR2 is SNEGSKA (reference sequence). The CDR3 is 14 amino acids. V was clipped by 3 bases and J by 6 bases; unmatched bases: 10. As DNA, the CDR3 is TGCAGTGCTAGTATGCCCACAGGGGGAAGCGAGCAGTACTTC. Translated, it gives CSASMPTGGSEQYF.

This chain joins TRBV3-1 (or the pseudogene TRBV3-2) and TRBJ1-2; 9 positions match TRBD1. This CDR3 has 15 residues. CDR1 and CDR2 from the germline V gene are LGHDT and YNNKEL (reference sequence). The ends lost 3 bases at V and 4 bases at J; junction bases unmatched: 6. CDR3 coding DNA: TGTGCCAGCAGCCAGGGGACAGGGAGACCCTATGGCTACACCTTC. Its translation: CASSQGTGRPYGYTF.

The chain uses TRBV14 and TRBJ1-2, with D uncertain. V was trimmed by 3 bases and J by 3 bases, leaving 8 bases between them. CDR3 length: 13 residues. Germline lookup yields CDR1 SGHDN and CDR2 FVKESK. CDR3 residues: CASSHPEHYGYTF. The CDR3 region has the DNA TGTGCCAGCAGCCACCCCGAGCACTATGGCTACACCTTC.

V usage is TRBV5-1 and J usage is TRBJ2-7, with D tentatively TRBD2 (5 bases). The CDR3 runs to 14 residues. Trimming removed 1 base at V and 0 bases at J, with 8 bases between. The germline V gene encodes CDR1 SGHRS and CDR2 YFSETQ. This chain's CDR3 is CASSLRLTSYEQYF. The CDR3 DNA reads as TGCGCCAGCAGCTTGAGACTAACCTCCTACGAGCAGTACTTC.

J is TRBJ1-1 and V is TRBV12-3 or TRBV12-4; D gene uncertain. The ends were cut back, 4 bases at V and 7 bases at J, with 7 bases in the middle. The CDR3 is 11 residues long. CDR3 coding DNA: TGTGCCAGCAGTTCCTCCTATGAAGCTTTCTTT. Translated, it gives CASSSSYEAFF.

This chain links TRBV7-8 with TRBJ1-2, with TRBD1 as a possible D gene (5 bases). The CDR3 sequence is 15 residues long. The germline V gene encodes CDR1 SGHVS and CDR2 FQNEAQ. V lost 1 base to trimming and J lost 4 bases, with 13 bases between them. The CDR3 coding sequence is TGTGCCAGCAGCTTAGATCAGGGACTTCTCTATGGCTACACCTTC. Translation: CASSLDQGLLYGYTF.

This clone was seen only a few times. The rearrangement uses TRBV18 and TRBJ2-1, with TRBD2 matching over 8 bases. This CDR3 contains 16 residues. The germline V gene has CDR1 KGHSH and CDR2 LQKENI. V was clipped by 4 bases and J by 4 bases; unmatched bases: 9. CDR3 protein: CASSQTGLGGYNEQFF. CDR3 sequence (DNA): TGTGCCAGCTCACAGACGGGACTAGGAGGGTACAATGAGCAGTTCTTC.

This clone appeared a single time. The chain carries TRBV30 and TRBJ2-3; D is unclear. The germline CDR1 and CDR2 sequences are GTSNPN and SVGIG (reference sequence). This CDR3 contains 13 residues. The V gene lost 3 bases and the J gene lost 0 bases, with 7 bases spanning the gap. CDR3 amino acids: CAWRASSTDTQYF. The CDR3 DNA sequence: TGTGCCTGGAGAGCTTCTAGCACAGATACGCAGTATTTT.

The rearrangement joins TRBV30 to TRBJ1-5; no reliable D call. This CDR3 is 11 amino acids long. Germline V gene lookup returns CDR1 GTSNPN and CDR2 SVGIG (reference sequence). V was trimmed by 0 bases and J by 9 bases, leaving 6 bases between them. CDR3 region: CAWSVSGPQHF. The CDR3 DNA reads TGTGCCTGGAGTGTATCGGGGCCCCAGCATTTT.

The gene calls are TRBV27 and TRBJ2-1; 9 bases align to TRBD2. CDR3 length: 18 amino acids. Trimming at V came to 6 bases and at J to 0 bases, leaving 12 bases not matched to a gene. Germline CDR1 reads MNHEY; CDR2 reads SMNVEV (reference sequence). DNA for the CDR3: TGTGCCAGCAGACCATATGGGACTAGCTGGAGCTCCTACAATGAGCAGTTCTTC. Protein: CASRPYGTSWSSYNEQFF.

The rearrangement uses TRBV3-1 (or the pseudogene TRBV3-2) and TRBJ2-6; possibly TRBD2 for D (6 bases). Trimming cost V 8 bases and J 0 bases, with 17 bases left between them. Germline V gene lookup returns CDR1 LGHDT and CDR2 YNNKEL (reference sequence). CDR3 length equals 17 residues. The CDR3 is CASEMKAGSSGANVLTF. The CDR3 DNA is TGTGCCAGCGAGATGAAAGCGGGTTCCTCTGGGGCCAACGTCCTGACTTTC.

The chain links TRBV7-6 to TRBJ2-4; D remains unclear. The CDR3 has 15 amino acids. Trimming pared 4 bases from V and 4 bases from J, leaving 14 bases between. Germline loops: CDR1 SGHVS, CDR2 FNYEAQ. CDR3 sequence (DNA): TGTGCCAGCAGCTCAACCGCCGGTAATAAAAACATTCAGTACTTC. The encoded protein is CASSSTAGNKNIQYF.

A remark on this clone: Other DNA sequences in this sample translate to the same CDR3. V is TRBV18 and J is TRBJ1-2; 9 nucleotides agree with TRBD1. CDR3 length equals 13 residues. Germline V lookup: CDR1 KGHSH, CDR2 LQKENI. With V trimmed by 0 bases and J by 8 bases, 1 base remained unmatched. CDR3 region: CASSPPGTGGYTF. The CDR3 region has the DNA TGTGCCAGCTCACCACCCGGGACAGGGGGCTACACCTTC.

This rearrangement joins TRBV6-5 to TRBJ2-1, with 15 bases fitting TRBD2. The CDR3 consists of 16 residues. V was pared by 4 bases and J by 9 bases, with 7 bases of the junction left unmatched. Germline CDR1 reads MNHEY; CDR2 reads SVGAGI. CDR3 loop: CASSLGLAGGQSEQFF. CDR3 DNA: TGTGCCAGCAGTTTAGGACTAGCGGGAGGGCAGAGTGAGCAGTTCTTC.

The chain combines TRBV5-8 with TRBJ1-4; maybe TRBD1 (5 bases). The CDR3 is made up of 13 amino acids. V was trimmed by 7 bases and J by 8 bases, leaving 15 bases between them. Germline CDR1 is SGHTS and CDR2 is YDEGEE. CDR3 DNA sequence: TGTGCCAGCGGAGGGGCCAGAAGGGAAAAACTGTTTTTT. Translation: CASGGARREKLFF.

The rearrangement uses TRBV5-8 and TRBJ1-5; 7 bases are a match to TRBD1. This CDR3 spans 16 amino acids. V lost 2 bases, J lost 0 bases, and 5 bases stayed unmatched. The germline gives CDR1 SGHTS, CDR2 YDEGEE. DNA for the CDR3: TGTGCCAGCAGCTTTTGGACAGGTAATAGCAATCAGCCCCAGCATTTT. Its protein is CASSFWTGNSNQPQHF. The full variable domain, its missing parts supplied by reference TRBV5-8 and TRBJ1-5, is EAGVTQSPTHLIKTRGQQATLRCSPISGHTSVYWYQQALGLGLQFLLWYDEGEERNRGNFPPRFSGRQFPNYSSELNVNALELEDSALYLCASSFWTGNSNQPQHFGDGTRLSIL.

This clone has only one observation. The rearrangement joins TRBV5-1 to TRBJ2-7; TRBD1 is a possible D gene (6 bases). Germline lookup yields CDR1 SGHRS and CDR2 YFSETQ. V was pared by 5 bases and J by 5 bases, with 14 bases between. This CDR3 has 13 residues. DNA of the CDR3: TGCGCCAGCAGTCAAGACAGGAGGAACGAGCAGTACTTC. Translated, it gives CASSQDRRNEQYF.

The chain uses TRBV7-3 and TRBJ2-2; maybe TRBD1 (5 bases). In germline, CDR1 is SGHTA, CDR2 FQGTGA. Trimming removed 2 bases from V and 4 bases from J, with 11 bases in between. The CDR3 is 15 amino acids. The CDR3 nucleotides are TGTGCCAGCAGCTTACAGGGTGGCGGCACCGGGGAGCTGTTTTTT. Its protein is CASSLQGGGTGELFF.

The V and J genes are TRBV5-5 and TRBJ1-6; weak D call: TRBD1 (6 bases). This CDR3 region has 15 residues. With 1 base removed from V and 7 bases from J, the gap between germline ends came to 12 bases. Germline V CDR1 and CDR2: SGHKS, YYEKEE (reference sequence). The CDR3: CASSLRDTRNSPLHF. CDR3 bases: TGTGCCAGCAGCTTGAGGGACACCAGAAATTCACCCCTCCACTTT.